Described below is a single TCR beta chain sequence and its context. The target of this receptor is not known. Base qualities were left out, and no much larger clone turns up one base away. This sample was included in a study of cytomegalovirus exposure and HLA in healthy donors (dated by TCRdb to about 2017). Background on the whole study: According to an earlier analysis of 587 of the donors, 150 million to 200 million T cells yielded 90 million to 130 million unique TCR beta sequences and approximately 300 Gb of sequence data. Typing coverage differed by locus: A, B, C, DRB1 and DQB1 were typed in about 629-640 donors, DQA1 in roughly 510, DPA1 in roughly 590, and DPB1 in approximately 450. The study combined high-throughput TCR immunosequencing, statistical association of individual TCRs with disease status, and machine learning to predict cytomegalovirus infection status. Approximately 310 gigabases of sequencing data and around 88 million unique TCR sequences made up an early release that covered several hundred HLA-typed donors. Rather than drawing on any new phenotypic data, the later analysis identified candidate immune exposures from TCR beta sequences and the way those sequences occurred across donors. To study patterns of TCR occurrence, a later analysis re-analyzed previously published TCR beta repertoires from several hundred donors and added high-resolution HLA genotyping. Every discovery cohort repertoire had been produced on one sequencing platform. An earlier analysis of roughly 580 of the donors used high-throughput TCR beta sequencing to judge whether each TCR beta V gene segment behaved as functional or pseudogenic. Donor age, sex, ethnicity and CMV serostatus were compiled together with the repertoire data. Among the roughly 410 genotyped donors, about 83% belonged to the genetic ancestry cluster associated with self-reported Caucasian donors. A later genetic analysis took genome-wide SNP genotypes for 398 of the 666 donors and used that subset as a discovery cohort. HLA typing included class I and class II loci at four-digit resolution. On average, roughly 250,000 unique TCR beta nucleotide sequences were sequenced per donor among some 430 genotyped donors of the cohort, with roughly 18% of those sequences being non-productive. The T cell repertoires of about 700 subjects were profiled by immunosequencing and related to cytomegalovirus serostatus. The study was designed to test whether signatures of past pathogen exposure could be identified by cataloging public T cell receptors. Four to six DR-DQ haplotypes were handled as single units for association and clustering because linkage in the cohort was strong. Along with the roughly 710-subject first cohort, a separate validation cohort of 120 different subjects was used.

The germline V gene (reference sequence) supplies CDR1 DFQATT and CDR2 SNEGSKA. Deletion took 4 bases off V and 6 bases off J, with a span of 10 bases between the germline ends. The cysteine opens and the phenylalanine closes a CDR3 of 11 amino acids. The read is trimmed to its CDR3 DNA, 33 bases read in frame from base 1. The library was obtained by the immunoSEQ multiplex PCR assay. For the multiplex PCR, a mixture combining 60 forward primers for TCR Vbeta segments and 13 reverse primers for TCR Jbeta segments was used. The CDR3 region of rearranged TCR beta genes was amplified from genomic DNA by a multiplex PCR assay. On the Illumina HiSeq System, the amplified TCR beta libraries were sequenced as 87-base-pair reads. The source study handled its data this way. A later analysis tallied tens of millions of unique TCR beta chains across the 666 repertoires, and around 12 million of those chains were shared by two or more donors. Raw reads were error-corrected and collapsed into unique sequences by a nearest-neighbor algorithm in which closely related sequences were merged to remove PCR and sequencing errors. V, D and J gene segments were assigned by aligning CDR3 sequences to IMGT reference sequences. For a sequence to be retained, at least a six-nucleotide match to both a V gene segment and a J gene segment was required. A rearrangement was called productive if the CDR3 had no stop codons and remained in frame with V and J, and every other rearrangement was called non-productive. CDR3 was defined by IMGT convention, running from the second conserved V-encoded cysteine to the conserved J-encoded phenylalanine. Sequences without an unambiguous match to a single V gene segment were excluded from the earlier analysis of about 630 of the donors. An earlier analysis of roughly 590 of the donors called V segments functional above 56.7% productive rearrangements and segregating when the between-donor standard deviation exceeded 5%. To diagnose cytomegalovirus status from the catalog of TCR beta chain sequences, a statistical classification framework was built. V and J gene assignment, in a later analysis, came from comparing TCR nucleotide sequences with IMGT/GENE-DB human TR gene sequences. Using the TCRdist pipeline, a later analysis assigned CDR3 sequences along with most-parsimonious VDJ recombination scenarios. In a later analysis, each TCR beta chain was defined by its CDR3 amino acid sequence together with its V-gene family, and reads without a unique V-gene family were excluded. A later analysis removed over 500 highly shared, low-generation-probability nucleotide sequences to deal with suspected cross-contamination and a sequencing artifact. For each public chain, a later analysis derived a clonal expansion index from normalized ranks of inferred template counts within each repertoire. In a later analysis, generation probabilities were computed with a VDJ recombination model fitted to out-of-frame rearrangements, and the resulting probabilities were checked against IGoR. A later analysis scored TCR-TCR, TCR-HLA and TCR-CMV co-occurrence with hypergeometric tests, applying a repertoire-size bias correction to TCR pairs. False discovery rates were estimated in a later analysis by permuting HLA or CMV assignments 20 times. In a later analysis, co-occurring TCRs were grouped using DBSCAN, with TCRdist sequence similarity added in when clustering inside HLA-allele-positive subsets. Repertoires with fewer than 30,000 or more than 120,000 public chains, plus five repertoires with anomalous nucleotide sharing, were excluded from co-occurrence clustering. TCRdb took over this immuneACCESS table, retaining in-frame rearrangements with V and J assigned. Such tables are incomplete; in checked studies, under half of the missing clones stem from an unresolved V gene, and the remainder is unexplained. The V and J calls and the clone size are those of that table, but D and trimming were determined from the DNA. The sample table contains more than 95,000 clones; only one count was recorded for 60% to 70% of them. Jointly, the top ten make up 8% to 9.5% of the sample.

The cohort comprised 710 or so healthy bone marrow donors. At the time of sampling, every cohort member was nominally healthy, though immune exposures that went unrecorded were likely present. The donor was CMV seropositive and belonged to the group of 250 to 300 seropositive cohort members. A peripheral blood sample was provided by each donor, and peripheral blood mononuclear cells were used for TCR beta sequencing. The Qiagen DNeasy Blood Extraction Kit was used to extract genomic DNA from the blood cell samples. Overall results and qualifications from the work: In a later analysis, about 17,000 TCR beta sequences were associated with specific HLA alleles at a false discovery rate of 0.05. In a later analysis, TCR association rates were found to vary across HLA loci, with the most associated TCRs seen for DRB1 alleles and the fewest for HLA-C alleles. Linkage disequilibrium might explain the correlated functional status among segregating V segments, but an unknown experimental factor could not be ruled out. This cohort had only TCR beta chains sequenced, and the lack of alpha or paired-chain data limited which features could be detected. In a later analysis, most CMV-associated TCR beta chains were found to appear HLA-restricted, with HLA associations seemingly driven largely by CMV exposure. According to a later analysis, parvovirus B19, influenza, CMV and Epstein-Barr virus appeared linked to several top co-occurrence clusters. Presence/absence analyses assumed roughly uniform sequencing depth across donors, an assumption that may not hold. The earlier analysis of nearly 600 of the donors excluded fewer than 20 rarely observed V segments, including chromosome 9 orphons, because counts were too low. The sequencing pipeline was judged likely to have produced a cluster of highly shared sequence variants as a technical artifact. A further reported finding was that TCR beta sequences accurately predicted the HLA-A and HLA-B alleles for most subjects in the first cohort. In a later analysis, HLA-associated TCR beta chains were found to be more clonally expanded and to have lower generation probabilities than equally common non-associated chains. In a later genetic analysis, a missense DCLRE1C variant was associated with V-gene and J-gene trimming of TCR beta chains, and the association was replicated in an independent cohort. Some IMGT-functional V segments, including TRBV6-2 and TRBV6-3, could not be distinguished by the 87-base-pair reads and were therefore excluded. In an earlier analysis of fewer than 700 of the donors, most TCR beta V segments appeared in productive rearrangements about 87% or about 30% of the time, broadly matching IMGT annotations. It was suggested by the authors that the approach could potentially be generalized to other disease states and immunological phenotypes. The study gave a list of some 150 TCR beta chains associated with cytomegalovirus. Strong co-occurrence of HLA alleles, especially DR and DQ, made assigning TCR associations to individual alleles difficult. While some public TCRs were present in many individuals, most TCR sequences turned up only very rarely across donors. The classifier was reported to diagnose cytomegalovirus status with high specificity and sensitivity in both the original cohort and the validation cohort. Compared with the 666-donor mean, donors in an Asian-associated ancestry cluster had fewer N-insertions in productive TCRs, according to a later genetic analysis. In vitro tests confirmed that a few of the cytomegalovirus-associated TCR beta chains recognize cytomegalovirus antigens. Because HLA typing was missing for some donors at each locus, association tests included only the typed subset. Immune exposure information for the cohort was limited to CMV serostatus.

The specimen sequenced was PBMCs. The receptor was isolated from a woman in her forties in good health and CMV-seropositive. The V and J genes are TRBV20-1 and TRBJ2-7; TRBD2 could be the D gene, as 5 bases match. The nucleotides read TGCAGTGCTACCACTAGGCTCGAGCAGTACTTC. Its translation is CSATTRLEQYF.